This TCR beta chain was sequenced in a study of regulatory T cells in long-lasting Graves disease. The TCR beta library used iRepertoire HTBI primers with Arm-PCR amplification of CDR3. TCRdb called the multiplex PCR reads again in MiXCR, with one record for every CDR3 protein. The repertoire holds about 430,000 distinct CDR3 sequences, with 15% as singletons. The table lists this clonotype with a few counts. Time point: newly diagnosed GD, antithyroid drugs for less than 3 months. The TCR library was prepared using RNA isolated from PBMCs. Patients hailed from an endocrinology department in Xi'an, China. There are 11 residues in the CDR3. V was trimmed by 8 bases and J by 14 bases, leaving 16 bases between them. CDR1 is MGHRA, CDR2 YSYEKL, per germline. These data were likewise used in another study, on T cells in Graves' hyperthyroidism and ophthalmopathy. That work contributes: The study left out patients who had uncontrolled infection, other autoimmune disease, pregnancy or lactation. Most thyroid clonotypes with frequency above 0.001 were detected in blood. Model predictions of ophthalmopathy came a median around 7.1 months before onset.

Source: peripheral blood mononuclear cells (PBMCs), taken at new diagnosis, from a patient treated with antithyroid drugs. This TCR derives from a woman between 35 and 50 years old with Graves disease. This sequence joins TRBV4-1 and TRBJ2-1; the D call may be TRBD1 or TRBD2 (6 bases each). CDR3 sequence reads: CASSGGREEFF. The CDR3 bases are TGCGCCAGCTCCGGGGGCAGGGAAGAGTTCTTC.